This entry lists 26 T cell receptor beta chains sequenced from one sample in a study of T cells in Graves' hyperthyroidism and ophthalmopathy. Amplification yielded TCR beta CDR3 regions, with RNA transcripts as the source. When the TCR CDR3 underwent first-round RT-PCR, the HTBI primer set was used. TCRdb used MiXCR to reprocess the multiplex PCR reads, holding one entry per CDR3 protein. The table lists some 620,000 distinct CDR3 sequences, roughly 16% of them singletons. Sequenced input: blood. The receptors come from a woman aged 30 to 39 with Graves' hyperthyroidism.

This clonotype has at least ten counts. The CDR3 sequence is CASSLDPSGSFYDTQYF. CDR3 DNA sequence: TGTGCCAGCAGCTTAGATCCGAGCGGGAGCTTTTATGATACGCAGTATTTT. The chain employs TRBV11-2 and TRBJ2-3; 8 bases align to TRBD2. Trimming cost V 0 bases and J 6 bases; bases outside gene matches: 11. CDR3 length: 17 residues. Germline-derived CDR1 and CDR2 are SGHAT and FQNNGV.

As to this clonotype: This may be a read error: a much more frequent sequence differs by one nucleotide. The V gene is TRBV6-2 or TRBV6-3, the J gene TRBJ2-7, with 7 bases aligning to TRBD1. The V gene end was trimmed by 0 bases and the J gene end by 6 bases; junction bases not matched to a gene: 23. The CDR3 totals 20 residues. Looked up from germline, CDR1 is MNHEY and CDR2 is SVGEGT. CDR3 sequence reads: CASSYSIPDRSFSTLSEQYF. CDR3 bases: TGTGCCAGCAGTTACTCGATACCGGACAGGTCGTTCTCTACATTAAGCGAGCAGTACTTC.

The sample holds many counts of this clonotype. V gene TRBV4-1 combines with J gene TRBJ2-7; D may be TRBD1 (5 bases). V was shortened by 1 base and J by 0 bases, with 13 bases between the two germline ends. The CDR3 consists of 16 residues. Germline loops: CDR1 MGHRA, CDR2 YSYEKL. This CDR3 reads CASSQVDTMSSYEQYF. CDR3 coding DNA: TGCGCCAGCAGCCAAGTGGACACGATGAGCTCCTACGAGCAGTACTTC.

This clonotype was observed a few times. The CDR3 reads CASSGDRGPSIQETQYF. CDR3 sequence (DNA): TGTGCCAGCAGCGGGGACAGGGGGCCCTCCATCCAAGAGACCCAGTACTTC. This rearrangement joins TRBV5-5 to TRBJ2-5, with 12 bases lining up with TRBD1. The CDR3 has 17 residues. Looked up from germline, CDR1 is SGHKS and CDR2 is YYEKEE (reference sequence). After removal of 4 bases from V and 1 base from J, the junction contained 8 bases not matched to a gene.

Many counts were recorded for this clonotype. This chain uses TRBV18 with TRBJ2-3; possible D gene TRBD2, 5 bases. The CDR3 runs to 15 residues. V shed 3 bases and J shed 2 bases, with 12 bases lying between them. CDR1 KGHSH and CDR2 LQKENI come from the germline V gene. In DNA form, the CDR3 reads TGTGCCAGCTCACCCGGAGCGGCTAACACAGATACGCAGTATTTT. Translated: CASSPGAANTDTQYF.

Ten or more counts support this clonotype. This sequence joins TRBV7-3 and TRBJ2-7; D may be TRBD2 (7 bases). CDR3 length: 14 residues. The ends were cut back, 5 bases at V and 2 bases at J, with 13 bases in the middle. CDR1 is SGHTA and CDR2 is FQGTGA in the germline V gene. CDR3: CASSLGGAPYEQYF. As DNA, the CDR3 is TGTGCCAGCAGCCTGGGGGGGGCTCCCTACGAGCAGTACTTC. Complete variable domain (other parts from reference TRBV7-3 and TRBJ2-7): GAGVSQTPSNKVTEKGKYVELRCDPISGHTALYWYRQSLGQGPEFLIYFQGTGAADDSGLPNDRFFAVRPEGSVSTLKIQRTERGDSAVYLCASSLGGAPYEQYFGPGTRLTVT.

This clonotype was counted only a few times. J is TRBJ2-5 and V is TRBV4-1; no clear D. The CDR3 spans 15 residues. Trimming removed 1 base at V and 4 bases at J, with 13 bases between. Germline CDR1 is MGHRA and CDR2 is YSYEKL. CDR3 amino acids: CASSQAVVLRETQYF. CDR3 DNA: TGCGCCAGCAGCCAAGCGGTGGTTTTGAGAGAGACCCAGTACTTC.

This clonotype came up many times. The chain is built from TRBV18 and TRBJ2-3, with D possibly matching TRBD1 (5 bases). This CDR3 has 15 residues. Trimming took off 3 bases at V and 6 bases at J, with 16 bases between the two ends. Germline CDR1 reads KGHSH; CDR2 reads LQKENI. The CDR3 spells CASSPGMTAGDTQYF. Here the CDR3 DNA reads TGTGCCAGCTCACCGGGAATGACAGCCGGGGATACGCAGTATTTT.

The V and J genes are TRBV29-1 and TRBJ1-2, with 8 bases matching TRBD1. The germline V gene encodes CDR1 SQVTM and CDR2 ANQGSEA. Trimming took 0 bases from V and 4 from J; bases not matched to a gene: 4. The CDR3 is made up of 14 amino acids. The CDR3 sequence is CSVEDQDRAYGYTF. The CDR3 DNA reads TGCAGCGTTGAAGATCAGGACAGGGCCTATGGCTACACCTTC. Full variable domain (remainder filled in from reference TRBV29-1 and TRBJ1-2): SAVISQKPSRDICQRGTSLTIQCQVDSQVTMMFWYRQQPGQSLTLIATANQGSEATYESGFVIDKFPISRPNLTFSTLTVSNMSPEDSSIYLCSVEDQDRAYGYTFGSGTRLTVV.

J is TRBJ2-2 and V is TRBV3-1, with D perhaps TRBD1 (6 bases). Trimming removed 5 bases from V and 3 bases from J, with 7 bases in between. Germline V CDR1 and CDR2: LGHDT, YNNKEL (reference sequence). The CDR3 loop spans 13 amino acids. The CDR3 is CASSTGYTGELFF. For the CDR3, the DNA is TGTGCCAGCAGCACAGGGTACACCGGGGAGCTGTTTTTT.

This clonotype was found a few times. The genes are TRBV5-1 and TRBJ2-7; TRBD2 matches 8 bases. Trimming took 4 bases from V and 0 from J; bases not matched to a gene: 6. Per the germline V gene, CDR1 is SGHRS and CDR2 is YFSETQ. This CDR3 spans 15 amino acids. The DNA of the CDR3 is TGCGCCAGCAGCCTTAGCGGGGCTTACTCCTACGAGCAGTACTTC. Its translation: CASSLSGAYSYEQYF.

This clonotype occurred many times. V usage is TRBV5-6 and J usage is TRBJ2-7; TRBD1 agrees at 7 bases. The CDR3 loop spans 14 amino acids. The germline gives CDR1 SGHDT, CDR2 YYEEEE. The trim removed 4 bases at V and 0 bases at J, leaving 4 bases unmatched. The CDR3 region is CASSQTGNSYEQYF. The CDR3 DNA follows: TGTGCCAGCAGCCAGACAGGGAACTCCTACGAGCAGTACTTC.

In this sample, this clonotype turned up a few times. This chain links TRBV7-9 with TRBJ1-3, with unresolved D. This CDR3 contains 14 residues. Per the germline V gene, CDR1 is SEHNR and CDR2 is FQNEAQ (reference sequence). V was trimmed by 1 base and J by 3 bases, leaving 7 bases between them. The CDR3 DNA reads TGTGCCAGCAGCTTAGACGTGGTTGGAAACACCATATATTTT. Protein: CASSLDVVGNTIYF.

This clonotype has a count of ten or more. The rearrangement links TRBV28 to TRBJ2-1, with 10 bases matching TRBD2. The V and J ends lost 4 bases and 7 bases, in that order; junction bases with no gene match: 7. This CDR3 has 15 residues. Per germline, CDR1 MDHEN and CDR2 SYDVKM. The CDR3 region is CASSWSLAGVNEQFF. CDR3 in DNA: TGTGCCAGCAGTTGGAGTCTAGCGGGAGTGAATGAGCAGTTCTTC.

Ten or more counts support this clonotype. This chain connects TRBV6-1 to TRBJ2-1; 15 bases fit TRBD2. Losses at the gene ends were 6 bases for V and 9 bases for J; bases not matched to a gene: 3. This CDR3 is built from 14 residues. In germline, CDR1 is MNHNS, CDR2 SASEGT. The CDR3 is CASSQGLAGGEQFF. The CDR3 region has the DNA TGTGCCAGCAGCCAGGGACTAGCGGGAGGTGAGCAGTTCTTC.

The chain joins TRBV2 to TRBJ1-5; TRBD1 might be the D (5 bases). The CDR3 has 14 amino acids. Germline CDR1 is SNHLY and CDR2 is FYNNEI. The V and J ends lost 6 bases and 4 bases respectively, with 13 bases between them. CDR3 protein: CASSFSGGNQPQHF. The DNA for the CDR3 is TGTGCCAGCAGCTTCAGCGGGGGGAATCAGCCCCAGCATTTT.

The gene calls are TRBV6-5 and TRBJ1-5, with D possibly being TRBD1 (5 bases). The CDR3 consists of 14 residues. From germline, CDR1 is MNHEY and CDR2 SVGAGI. Trimming removed 2 bases at V and 5 bases at J, with 10 bases between. The CDR3 DNA is TGTGCCAGCAGTTACGGCAGGGACCATCAGCCCCAGCATTTT. Residues: CASSYGRDHQPQHF.

The chain recombines TRBV19 with TRBJ1-4; D perhaps matches TRBD1 (6 bases). The CDR3 contains 18 residues. V lost 0 bases and J 6 bases, leaving 20 bases between the germline ends. In germline, CDR1 is LNHDA, CDR2 SQIVND (reference sequence). CDR3 DNA: TGTGCCAGTAGTATAGACTCCTGGACAGTCAAAGGTGATGAAAAACTGTTTTTT. It specifies CASSIDSWTVKGDEKLFF.

The V and J genes are TRBV4-3 and TRBJ2-1; TRBD2 aligns across 7 bases. CDR1 is LGHNA and CDR2 is YSLEER in the germline V gene. The CDR3 is 16 residues long. V gave up 3 bases and J gave up 4 bases; unmatched junction bases: 9. The DNA for the CDR3 is TGCGCCAGCAGCCAGTCCGGGGGAGGGGTTTACAATGAGCAGTTCTTC. Translated, it gives CASSQSGGGVYNEQFF.

J is TRBJ1-4 and V is TRBV28; the D is unclear. Germline loops: CDR1 MDHEN, CDR2 SYDVKM. The CDR3 loop spans 15 amino acids. The V gene lost 5 bases and the J gene lost 8 bases, with 18 bases spanning the gap. The CDR3 bases are TGTGCCAGCAGTCCCATTGTAGGGCGGAGGGAAAAACTGTTTTTT. Its translation: CASSPIVGRREKLFF.

This clonotype was counted at least ten times. V is TRBV28 and J is TRBJ2-5; the match to TRBD2 covers 14 bases. The CDR3 loop spans 16 amino acids. Germline V gives CDR1 MDHEN, CDR2 SYDVKM. V gave up 3 bases and J gave up 5 bases; unmatched junction bases: 5. The CDR3 coding sequence is TGTGCCAGCAGTTTGGGACTAGCGGGAGTGGGGGAGACCCAGTACTTC. Its translation: CASSLGLAGVGETQYF. Supplemented by reference TRBV28 and TRBJ2-5, the full variable domain reads DVKVTQSSRYLVKRTGEKVFLECVQDMDHENMFWYRQDPGLGLRLIYFSYDVKMKEKGDIPEGYSVSREKKERFSLILESASTNQTSMYLCASSLGLAGVGETQYFGPGTRLLVL.

This clonotype was observed a handful of times. The gene calls are TRBV4-1 and TRBJ1-2; 8 positions agree with TRBD1. Germline CDR1 reads MGHRA; CDR2 reads YSYEKL. The CDR3 is 15 amino acids. After removal of 0 bases from V and 3 bases from J, the junction contained 3 bases not matched to a gene. For the CDR3, the DNA is TGCGCCAGCAGCCAAGACAGGGGGCTGGACTATGGCTACACCTTC. Protein product: CASSQDRGLDYGYTF.

This clonotype was seen a single time. This may be a read error, as it is one base from a much larger clone. The J gene is TRBJ2-3, the V gene TRBV13; D gene ambiguous. The CDR3 totals 13 residues. Germline loops: CDR1 PRHDT, CDR2 FYEKMQ (reference sequence). CDR3 nucleotides: TGTGCCAGCAAGATCCCTGCCACAGAGACGCAGTATTTT. Amino acids: CASKIPATETQYF.

This clonotype was seen ten or more times. The chain combines TRBV7-2 with TRBJ2-3; possibly TRBD2 for D (5 bases). Germline V gene data show CDR1 as SGHTA and CDR2 as FQGNSA. The CDR3 sequence is 14 residues long. V was shortened by 5 bases and J by 5 bases, with 14 bases between the two germline ends. The CDR3 protein is CASSPVRAGDTQYF. The CDR3 DNA follows: TGTGCCAGCAGCCCCGTGAGGGCGGGAGATACGCAGTATTTT.

This clonotype was counted ten times or more. The chain's CDR3 is CASSSTGENEKLFF. The CDR3 DNA sequence: TGTGCCAGCAGCTCGACAGGGGAAAATGAAAAACTGTTTTTT. V gene TRBV12-3 or TRBV12-4 combines with J gene TRBJ1-4; 8 nucleotides agree with TRBD1. V shed 6 bases, J shed 5 bases, and the junction held 5 bases outside the gene matches. The CDR3 extends over 14 amino acids.

With regard to this clonotype: This may stem from a read error, because a much larger clone lies one nucleotide away. CDR3 residues: CAWSEGHGPPQHF. In DNA, the CDR3 is TGTGCCTGGAGTGAGGGTCATGGTCCGCCCCAGCATTTT. The V and J genes are TRBV30 and TRBJ1-5; D gene unclear. Looked up from germline, CDR1 is GTSNPN and CDR2 is SVGIG (reference sequence). The CDR3 is made up of 13 amino acids. V shed 1 base and J shed 9 bases, with 13 bases lying between them. The whole variable domain, filled in from reference TRBV30 and TRBJ1-5, reads SQTIHQWPATLVQPVGSPLSLECTVEGTSNPNLYWYRQAAGRGLQLLFYSVGIGQISSEVPQNLSASRPQDRQFILSSKKLLLSDSGFYLCAWSEGHGPPQHFGDGTRLSIL.